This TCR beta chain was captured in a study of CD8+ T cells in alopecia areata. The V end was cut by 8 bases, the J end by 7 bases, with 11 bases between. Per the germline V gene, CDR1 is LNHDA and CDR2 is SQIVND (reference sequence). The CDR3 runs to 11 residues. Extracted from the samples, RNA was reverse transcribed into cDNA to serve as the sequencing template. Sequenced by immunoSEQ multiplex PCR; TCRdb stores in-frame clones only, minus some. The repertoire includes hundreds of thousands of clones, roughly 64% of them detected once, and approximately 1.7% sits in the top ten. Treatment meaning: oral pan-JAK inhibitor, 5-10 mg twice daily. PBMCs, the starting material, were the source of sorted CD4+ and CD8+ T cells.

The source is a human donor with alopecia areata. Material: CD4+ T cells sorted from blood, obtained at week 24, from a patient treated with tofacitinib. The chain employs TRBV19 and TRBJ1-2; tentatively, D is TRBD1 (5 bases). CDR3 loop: CASWDFGGYTF. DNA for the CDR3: TGTGCCAGTTGGGACTTCGGTGGCTACACCTTC.